Listed below are T cell receptor beta chains from one sample, sequenced in a study of cytomegalovirus exposure and HLA in healthy donors. Clones were sequenced by immunoSEQ multiplex PCR, and TCRdb holds only the in-frame ones, with some missing. The profile shows some 150,000 clones, 82% of them singletons. The sample consisted of PBMCs. The receptors here all came from a man between 18 and 35 years old in good health and CMV-seropositive. Both conserved end residues are part of each CDR3. D genes are given only for firm matches. Only part of the rows carry a size: once, few, many, or a class if the clone is expanded.

V gene	D gene	J gene	clone size	CDR3 DNA	CDR3 protein
TRBV30	NA	TRBJ2-4	NA	TGTGCCTGGGAAGGAGGGGGCTCCAAAAACATTCAGTACTTC	CAWEGGGSKNIQYF
TRBV19	TRBD2	TRBJ2-5	NA	TGTGCCAGTAGTAGGGGGGGGGAGACCCAGTACTTC	CASSRGGETQYF
TRBV7-9	TRBD1	TRBJ2-2	NA	TGTGCCAGCAGCTCGGGACAGGCTTTCACCGGGGAGCTGTTTTTT	CASSSGQAFTGELFF
TRBV11-2	TRBD2	TRBJ2-7	NA	TGTGCCAGCAGCTTAGACGGGAGGGCTCGGAACGAGCAGTACTTC	CASSLDGRARNEQYF
TRBV7-9	TRBD1	TRBJ2-2	NA	TGTGCCAGCAGCCCCGGGACAGGGGACACCGGGGAGCTGTTTTTT	CASSPGTGDTGELFF
TRBV7-2	TRBD1	TRBJ2-1	NA	TGTGCCAGCAGCTCTGACAGGGGGCTGTACAATGAGCAGTTCTTC	CASSSDRGLYNEQFF
TRBV5-1	TRBD1	TRBJ1-2	NA	TGCGCCAGCACAGGGGGCTATGGCTACACCTTC	CASTGGYGYTF
TRBV28	NA	TRBJ1-3	NA	TGTGCCAGCACTAGTTCCTCTGGAAACACCATATATTTT	CASTSSSGNTIYF
TRBV2	NA	TRBJ2-7	NA	TGTGCCAGCAGTGCACAGAAGTCCTACGAGCAGTACTTC	CASSAQKSYEQYF
TRBV5-1	NA	TRBJ2-7	NA	TGCGCCAGCAGCTTGGAAGCGGCTACCTACGAGCAGTACTTC	CASSLEAATYEQYF
TRBV2	NA	TRBJ1-1	NA	TGTGCCAGCAGTTCGGACAGTACTGAAGCTTTCTTT	CASSSDSTEAFF
TRBV28	NA	TRBJ2-3	NA	TGTGCCAGCAGCTGGACAATACGGGCGCAGTATTTT	CASSWTIRAQYF
TRBV28	NA	TRBJ1-1	NA	TGTGCCAGCAATGGGCAGGATCTAAGGAACACTGAAGCTTTCTTT	CASNGQDLRNTEAFF
TRBV5-6	TRBD1	TRBJ1-4	NA	TGTGCCAGCAGCGCAAGGACAGGGAATGAAAAACTGTTTTTT	CASSARTGNEKLFF
TRBV5-4	TRBD1	TRBJ2-5	NA	TGTGCCAGCAGCTTGGCCCGACAGGGGAAAGAGACCCAGTACTTC	CASSLARQGKETQYF
TRBV5-4	NA	TRBJ1-3	NA	TGTGCCAGCAGCCCTTCATTAACAGGGAACCCCTCTGGAAACACCATATATTTT	CASSPSLTGNPSGNTIYF
TRBV30	NA	TRBJ2-7	NA	TGTGCCTGGAAAGGAACGGGAACGGCCGAGCAGTACTTC	CAWKGTGTAEQYF
TRBV27	TRBD2	TRBJ2-1	NA	TGTGCCAGCAGTCTACTAGCGGGATACAATGAGCAGTTCTTC	CASSLLAGYNEQFF
TRBV2	TRBD1	TRBJ1-4	NA	TGTGCCAGCAGGAGGGACAGTACTAATGAAAAACTGTTTTTT	CASRRDSTNEKLFF
TRBV6-1	NA	TRBJ1-1	NA	TGTGCCAGCAGGAAGACAGGATTAGAGACTGAAGCTTTCTTT	CASRKTGLETEAFF
TRBV27	TRBD1	TRBJ1-1	once	TGTGCCAGCAGTTATACAGGGGCTGGCACTGAAGCTTTCTTT	CASSYTGAGTEAFF
TRBV6-5	TRBD1	TRBJ1-1	few	TGTGCCAGCAGTTACGACAGGGGAAGTGAAGCTTTCTTT	CASSYDRGSEAFF
TRBV2	NA	TRBJ2-5	once	TGTGCCAGCAGTGAATGGGTAGGGAGGCAAGAGACCCAGTACTTC	CASSEWVGRQETQYF
TRBV6-1	NA	TRBJ2-5	NA	TGTGCCAGCAAGGAAGGGGGAGAGACCCAGTACTTC	CASKEGGETQYF
TRBV7-9	NA	TRBJ1-5	once	TGTGCCAGCAGCTTAGGCAGGGGAAGTCAGCCCCAGCATTTT	CASSLGRGSQPQHF
TRBV5-1	TRBD1	TRBJ2-5	NA	TGCGCCAGCAGCCGCAAGGACAGGGTCGAGACCCAGTACTTC	CASSRKDRVETQYF
TRBV19	TRBD1	TRBJ1-2	NA	TGTGCCAGTAGTATAATAGGACAGGGGTCGAATGGCTACACCTTC	CASSIIGQGSNGYTF
TRBV5-6	TRBD1	TRBJ1-1	NA	TGTGCCAGCAGCTTCCGGACAGGTAACACTGAAGCTTTCTTT	CASSFRTGNTEAFF
TRBV10-3	NA	TRBJ1-2	NA	TGTGCCATCAGTGGGGCAGGGCGGCCCTATGGCTACACCTTC	CAISGAGRPYGYTF
TRBV9	NA	TRBJ2-2	NA	TGTGCCAGCAGCGACAGAAACACCGGGGAGCTGTTTTTT	CASSDRNTGELFF
TRBV14	NA	TRBJ2-5	NA	TGTGCCAGCAGCCAAGATTACGTCAGGGGCCAGCCCCAAGAGACCCAGTACTTC	CASSQDYVRGQPQETQYF